The entry that follows covers one TCR beta chain sequence. This entry comes from a study of T cell repertoires in cytomegalovirus infection. Turning to the study itself: TCR beta signatures that were public indicated CMV infection and matching HLA type.

TCRdb used MiXCR to reprocess the reads, holding one entry per CDR3 protein. The sample yields more than 400,000 distinct CDR3 sequences, around 27% seen once. This CDR3 has 15 residues. Per germline, CDR1 MDHEN and CDR2 SYDVKM. V lost 3 bases and J lost 2; bases outside the gene matches: 5. This TCR was recovered from a human donor in good health (CMV status not recorded). Some clones in this sample may be carry-over from other donors' samples. The sequencing sample was made of PBMCs. This chain connects TRBV28 to TRBJ2-7; 9 bases match TRBD2. CDR3 bases: TGTGCCAGCAGTTTGGCGACTAGCGGACCCTACGAGCAGTACTTC. It yields the protein CASSLATSGPYEQYF.